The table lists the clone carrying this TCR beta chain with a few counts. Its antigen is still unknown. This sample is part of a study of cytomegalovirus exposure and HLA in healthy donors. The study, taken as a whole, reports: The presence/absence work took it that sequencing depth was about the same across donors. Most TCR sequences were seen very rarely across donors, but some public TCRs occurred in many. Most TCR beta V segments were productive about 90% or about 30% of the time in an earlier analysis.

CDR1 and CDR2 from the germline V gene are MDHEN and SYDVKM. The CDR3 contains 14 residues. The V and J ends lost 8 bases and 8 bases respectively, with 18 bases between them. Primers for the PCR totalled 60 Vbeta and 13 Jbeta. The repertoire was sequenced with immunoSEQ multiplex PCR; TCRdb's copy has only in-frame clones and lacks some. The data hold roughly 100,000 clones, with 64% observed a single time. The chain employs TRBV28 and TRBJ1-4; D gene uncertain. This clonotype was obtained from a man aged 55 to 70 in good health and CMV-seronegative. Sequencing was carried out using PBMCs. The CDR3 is CASLDSQRREKLFF. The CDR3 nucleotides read TGTGCCAGCCTCGACTCACAACGGCGGGAAAAACTGTTTTTT.